The 5 T cell receptor beta chains in this list originate from one sample, sequenced in a study of T cell responses to AZD1222 COVID-19 vaccine. TCRdb's copy holds only in-frame clones and misses some; the assay was immunoSEQ multiplex PCR. Here the sample spans over 120,000 clones, around 93% being singletons. Sequences were derived from peripheral blood, sampled 28 days after the second AZD1222 dose. All receptors come from an adult who received the AZD1222 COVID-19 vaccine.

This clone came up once. V and J are TRBV7-9 and TRBJ1-4, with 9 bases that match TRBD1. The CDR3 covers 15 residues. V shed 4 bases and J 7 bases; nucleotides not matched to a gene: 7. CDR1 and CDR2 from the germline V gene are SEHNR and FQNEAQ (reference sequence). This chain's CDR3 is CASSWTQGAGEKLFF. The CDR3 bases are TGTGCCAGCAGCTGGACACAGGGGGCTGGTGAAAAACTGTTTTTT.

The V and J genes are TRBV28 and TRBJ2-7; TRBD2 matches at 9 bases. The J segment lost 5 bases and the V segment lost 10 bases, leaving 12 bases of the junction unmatched. This CDR3 region has 14 residues. Germline V CDR1 and CDR2: MDHEN, SYDVKM. In DNA, the CDR3 is TGTGCCATTACCCGGGCGGGAGGGCCTAACGAGCAGTACTTC. It translates to CAITRAGGPNEQYF.

A few counts support this clone. V and J are TRBV5-6 and TRBJ1-1; 9 positions agree with TRBD1. Germline values: CDR1 SGHDT, CDR2 YYEEEE. There are 18 residues in the CDR3. V was clipped by 3 bases and J by 4 bases; unmatched bases: 16. In nucleotides, the CDR3 is TGTGCCAGCAGCTCCCAAAAAGACAGGGGGGTTATGAGCACTGAAGCTTTCTTT. Translation: CASSSQKDRGVMSTEAFF. Filled out from reference TRBV5-6 and TRBJ1-1, the complete variable domain reads DAGVTQSPTHLIKTRGQQVTLRCSPKSGHDTVSWYQQALGQGPQFIFQYYEEEERQRGNFPDRFSGHQFPNYSSELNVNALLLGDSALYLCASSSQKDRGVMSTEAFFGQGTRLTVV.

The chain uses TRBV6-5 and TRBJ2-1; 8 bases are shared with TRBD1. Germline values: CDR1 MNHEY, CDR2 SVGAGI. V was pared by 0 bases and J by 7 bases, with 8 bases of the junction left unmatched. The CDR3 runs 16 residues. The chain's CDR3 is CASSYSRQGAGNEQFF. In DNA form, the CDR3 reads TGTGCCAGCAGTTACTCGAGGCAGGGGGCCGGGAATGAGCAGTTCTTC.

This sequence joins TRBV6-4 and TRBJ2-1, with 12 positions matching TRBD2. The V gene end was trimmed by 2 bases and the J gene end by 8 bases; junction bases not matched to a gene: 7. CDR3 length equals 16 residues. CDR1 MRHNA and CDR2 SNTAGT come from the germline V gene. The CDR3 sequence: CASSDKGLAGFDEQFF. The CDR3 DNA reads TGTGCCAGCAGTGACAAGGGACTAGCGGGTTTCGATGAGCAGTTCTTC.